Following are 32 T cell receptor beta chains from one sample sequenced in a study of B cell selection in AIRE deficiency. Regulatory T cells were sorted as CD4+CD25hiCD127low/negative cells. Generated by immunoSEQ multiplex PCR, the TCRdb table keeps only in-frame clones and is missing some. The table lists 20,000 or so clones, about nine tenths of them singletons. The sequencing sample was made of CD4+CD25+ Tregs sorted from PBMCs. The receptors shown here come from a human donor in good health.

This chain uses TRBV2 with TRBJ1-1; D is unclear. The germline V and J ends were trimmed by 3 bases and 3 bases, with 5 bases remaining between them. The CDR3 runs 12 residues. CDR1 SNHLY and CDR2 FYNNEI come from the germline V gene. CDR3 protein: CASSEGYTEAFF. The CDR3 DNA reads as TGTGCCAGCAGTGAGGGGTACACTGAAGCTTTCTTT.

The chain uses TRBV21-1 and TRBJ2-3; TRBD1 is the table's D call and was not checked against the DNA. TRBV21-1 has pseudogene status. The CDR3 covers 17 residues. CDR3 amino acids: CASSKGWGQRDTDTQYF. In nucleotides, the CDR3 is TGTGCCAGCAGCAAAGGATGGGGCCAGCGAGACACAGATACGCAGTATTTT.

The J gene is TRBJ1-2, the V gene TRBV7-2, with D hard to call. The CDR3 length is 15 residues. From germline, CDR1 is SGHTA and CDR2 FQGNSA. The V and J ends lost 1 base and 8 bases respectively, with 17 bases between them. The CDR3 spells CASSLDPQVLWGYTF. The CDR3 coding sequence is TGTGCCAGCAGCTTAGACCCCCAGGTTCTTTGGGGCTACACCTTC. The full variable domain, rest sourced from reference TRBV7-2 and TRBJ1-2, is GAGVSQSPSNKVTEKGKDVELRCDPISGHTALYWYRQSLGQGLEFLIYFQGNSAPDKSGLPSDRFSAERTGGSVSTLTIQRTQQEDSAVYLCASSLDPQVLWGYTFGSGTRLTVV.

This rearrangement joins TRBV10-3 to TRBJ2-3; D not resolved. The CDR3 spans 10 residues. V lost 11 bases to trimming and J lost 1 base, with 4 bases between them. Looked up from germline, CDR1 is ENHRY and CDR2 is SYGVKD. CDR3: CAVGTDTQYF. Here the CDR3 DNA reads TGTGCCGTTGGCACAGATACGCAGTATTTT.

V usage is TRBV10-3 and J usage is TRBJ1-2; 8 positions agree with TRBD1. The CDR3 loop spans 14 amino acids. Germline values: CDR1 ENHRY, CDR2 SYGVKD. After removal of 2 bases from V and 2 bases from J, the junction contained 1 base not matched to a gene. The CDR3 loop reads CAISEGQGNYGYTF. In nucleotides, the CDR3 is TGTGCCATCAGTGAGGGACAGGGAAACTATGGCTACACCTTC.

The chain links TRBV10-1 to TRBJ1-5; 9 bases match TRBD1. The CDR3 extends over 14 amino acids. J gave up 4 bases and V 6 bases, and 4 bases lay outside the gene matches. Looked up from germline, CDR1 is WNHNN and CDR2 is SYGVQD (reference sequence). CDR3 sequence reads: CASSAGQGNQPQHF. The CDR3 DNA reads TGCGCCAGCAGCGCGGGACAGGGTAATCAGCCCCAGCATTTT.

This sequence joins TRBV6-6 and TRBJ1-2; D call uncertain. V lost 3 bases and J lost 2, with 7 bases in between. This CDR3 comprises 13 residues. Germline values: CDR1 MNHNY, CDR2 SVGAGI (reference sequence). CDR3: CASSYAGNYGYTF. For the CDR3, the DNA is TGTGCCAGCAGTTATGCGGGCAACTATGGCTACACCTTC.

The chain links TRBV18 to TRBJ2-5; 11 bases match TRBD2. J was trimmed by 3 bases and V by 4 bases; bases with no gene match: 1. The germline V gene encodes CDR1 KGHSH and CDR2 LQKENI. This CDR3 contains 14 residues. The CDR3 DNA reads TGTGCCAGCTCACAGGGACTAGCGGAAGAGACCCAGTACTTC. Amino acid sequence: CASSQGLAEETQYF. Looking up the rest from reference TRBV18 and TRBJ2-5 gives the full variable domain: NAGVMQNPRHLVRRRGQEARLRCSPMKGHSHVYWYRQLPEEGLKFMVYLQKENIIDESGMPKERFSAEFPKEGPSILRIQQVVRGDSAAYFCASSQGLAEETQYFGPGTRLLVL.

The V call is TRBV5-1, the J call TRBJ2-7; perhaps TRBD1 as D (6 bases). CDR1 SGHRS and CDR2 YFSETQ come from the germline V gene. V lost 3 bases and J 5 bases, leaving 18 bases between the germline ends. This CDR3 spans 15 amino acids. The CDR3 nucleotides are TGCGCCAGCAGCTGGGGGACCGGGACAAACGACGAGCAGTACTTC. It codes for CASSWGTGTNDEQYF.

This chain links TRBV18 with TRBJ1-6; D is undetermined. Trimming removed 2 bases at V and 0 bases at J, with 5 bases between. The CDR3 has 15 residues. Germline V gene sequence: CDR1 KGHSH, CDR2 LQKENI. The CDR3 is CASSPGSSYNSPLHF. In DNA form, the CDR3 reads TGTGCCAGCTCACCAGGGAGCTCCTATAATTCACCCCTCCACTTT.

V gene TRBV25-1 combines with J gene TRBJ1-3; 7 positions match TRBD1. V lost 4 bases to trimming and J lost 3 bases; unmatched junction nucleotides: 3. Per the germline V gene, CDR1 is MGHDK and CDR2 is SYGVNS. This CDR3 is 14 amino acids long. The CDR3, as DNA: TGTGCCAGCAGTGGACAGGGTAGTGGAAACACCATATATTTT. Translation gives CASSGQGSGNTIYF.

This chain uses TRBV19 with TRBJ1-1, with D uncertain. Trimming stripped 9 bases from V and 1 base from J, with 30 bases between. Germline V lookup: CDR1 LNHDA, CDR2 SQIVND (reference sequence). This CDR3 has 19 residues. Here the CDR3 reads CASRFRSSPLQIKNTEAFF. Here the CDR3 DNA reads TGTGCCAGCCGCTTCCGATCCTCCCCCCTACAGATAAAGAACACTGAAGCTTTCTTT.

This chain uses TRBV29-1 with TRBJ1-5, with D maybe TRBD1 (6 bases). Germline V CDR1 and CDR2: SQVTM, ANQGSEA. V was shortened by 5 bases and J by 5 bases, with 13 bases between the two germline ends. CDR3 size: 13 residues. The CDR3, as DNA: TGCAGCGTTAATACAGGGCTCCATCAGCCCCAGCATTTT. This gives the protein CSVNTGLHQPQHF.

The V gene is TRBV7-2, the J gene TRBJ2-5; the D gene could be TRBD1 or TRBD2 (5 bases each). Trimming left V 2 bases short and J 6 bases short, with 19 bases between. The CDR3 length is 16 residues. CDR1 SGHTA and CDR2 FQGNSA come from the germline V gene. The CDR3 loop reads CASSLYPGAGGQTQYF. As DNA, the CDR3 is TGTGCCAGCAGCTTATATCCTGGGGCAGGCGGGCAGACCCAGTACTTC.

This clone was seen only a few times. The chain couples TRBV6-1 to TRBJ1-6; D is unclear. Germline loops: CDR1 MNHNS, CDR2 SASEGT. There are 12 residues in the CDR3. Between the trimmed V and J ends, which lost 4 bases and 12 bases, there was a span of 10 bases. In nucleotides, the CDR3 is TGTGCCAGCAGTGGACCCATTGGACCCCTCCACTTT. Translated, it gives CASSGPIGPLHF.

This chain links TRBV5-1 with TRBJ1-2; no clear D gene. This CDR3 is 11 amino acids long. Germline assignment: CDR1 SGHRS and CDR2 YFSETQ. The ends were cut back, 6 bases at V and 8 bases at J, with 11 bases in the middle. CDR3 region: CASTRDGGYTF. CDR3 bases: TGCGCCAGCACCCGGGATGGGGGCTACACCTTC.

V usage is TRBV18 and J usage is TRBJ2-2; 9 bases align to TRBD1. Germline V gene lookup returns CDR1 KGHSH and CDR2 LQKENI. Trimming took 0 bases from V and 5 from J; bases not matched to a gene: 4. CDR3 length: 16 amino acids. CDR3 amino acids: CASSPPGQGRTGELFF. The CDR3 bases are TGTGCCAGCTCACCACCGGGACAGGGAAGGACCGGGGAGCTGTTTTTT.

The chain recombines TRBV28 with TRBJ1-2, with D tentatively TRBD1 (6 bases). Germline values: CDR1 MDHEN, CDR2 SYDVKM. The CDR3 has 16 residues. The germline V and J ends were trimmed by 0 bases and 7 bases, with 18 bases remaining between them. Here the CDR3 reads CASSLWLNTGQGGYTF. The DNA for the CDR3 is TGTGCCAGCAGTTTATGGTTAAACACGGGACAAGGTGGCTACACCTTC.

J is TRBJ2-7 and V is TRBV5-1; D gene ambiguous. The CDR3 is 13 residues long. The V end was cut by 2 bases, the J end by 3 bases, with 9 bases between. CDR1 is SGHRS, CDR2 YFSETQ, per germline. The CDR3 nucleotides read TGCGCCAGCAGCTTTAATGAAGGCTACGAGCAGTACTTC. This codes for CASSFNEGYEQYF.

The rearrangement joins TRBV5-4 to TRBJ2-1; the match to TRBD2 covers 13 bases. Unmatched junction bases numbered 10, after V lost 4 bases and J lost 3 bases. The CDR3 sequence is 18 residues long. Germline-derived CDR1 and CDR2 are SGHNT and YYREEE (reference sequence). This chain's CDR3 is CASSGGLAGAIIYNEQFF. The DNA for the CDR3 is TGTGCCAGCAGCGGCGGACTAGCGGGAGCGATCATCTACAATGAGCAGTTCTTC.

The chain recombines TRBV5-6 with TRBJ1-5; the D is unclear. The CDR3 is made up of 17 amino acids. The germline gives CDR1 SGHDT, CDR2 YYEEEE. The V end lost 2 bases, the J end lost 2 bases, and 17 bases lay between the germline ends. The DNA of the CDR3 is TGTGCCAGCAGCTTAGGTCCCAGGACGTCGGGCAATCAGCCCCAGCATTTT. Amino acid sequence: CASSLGPRTSGNQPQHF.

The V call is TRBV19, the J call TRBJ2-2; D is undetermined. The CDR3 runs to 14 residues. V dropped 5 bases and J dropped 0 bases, with 7 bases sitting between them. Germline CDR1 LNHDA, CDR2 SQIVND (reference sequence). The CDR3 reads CASSGQANTGELFF. CDR3 bases: TGTGCCAGTAGTGGGCAGGCGAACACCGGGGAGCTGTTTTTT.

The chain combines TRBV28 with TRBJ2-7; the match to TRBD1 covers 7 bases. The CDR3 covers 17 residues. V was clipped by 7 bases and J by 2 bases; unmatched bases: 17. Germline values: CDR1 MDHEN, CDR2 SYDVKM. For the CDR3, the DNA is TGTGCCAGCAACCCGACGAGACAGGGCGGAAGGGCCTACGAGCAGTACTTC. It yields the protein CASNPTRQGGRAYEQYF.

The chain joins TRBV11-1 to TRBJ2-3; possibly TRBD2 for D (6 bases). The CDR3 totals 15 residues. Germline CDR1 is SGHAT and CDR2 is FQDESV (reference sequence). V lost 2 bases, J lost 3 bases, and 12 bases lay in between. The CDR3 sequence: CASSLYGGITDTQYF. The CDR3 coding sequence is TGTGCCAGCAGCTTATATGGCGGGATAACAGATACGCAGTATTTT.

This clone was observed once. This sequence joins TRBV5-5 and TRBJ2-3; a weak D match, TRBD1 (5 bases). This CDR3 has 15 residues. V shed 4 bases and J shed 2 bases, with 14 bases lying between them. The germline V gene encodes CDR1 SGHKS and CDR2 YYEKEE (reference sequence). Here the CDR3 DNA reads TGTGCCAGCAGCCTCACAGGAGATTACACAGATACGCAGTATTTT. It specifies CASSLTGDYTDTQYF.

The chain joins TRBV19 to TRBJ2-7; 7 bases agree with TRBD1. The germline CDR1 and CDR2 sequences are LNHDA and SQIVND (reference sequence). CDR3 size: 14 residues. The J segment lost 3 bases and the V segment lost 3 bases, leaving 5 bases of the junction unmatched. The CDR3 nucleotides read TGTGCCAGTAGTATGAGGGGGCCTAACTACGAGCAGTACTTC. It specifies CASSMRGPNYEQYF.

This rearrangement joins TRBV19 to TRBJ2-5; TRBD2 aligns across 9 bases. Per germline, CDR1 LNHDA and CDR2 SQIVND (reference sequence). With 3 bases clipped from V and 0 bases from J, the junction kept 2 bases outside the gene matches. The CDR3 spans 15 residues. CDR3: CASSILAGHQETQYF. CDR3 DNA sequence: TGTGCCAGTAGTATCCTAGCGGGGCACCAAGAGACCCAGTACTTC.

This chain joins TRBV6-6 and TRBJ1-4; no definite D call. The V and J ends lost 5 bases and 8 bases respectively, with 3 bases between them. Per the germline V gene, CDR1 is MNHNY and CDR2 is SVGAGI (reference sequence). The CDR3 length is 10 residues. The CDR3 DNA sequence: TGTGCCAGCAGTGACGAAAAACTGTTTTTT. It specifies CASSDEKLFF.

The V and J genes are TRBV2 and TRBJ1-1, with TRBD1 as a possible D gene (5 bases). Germline CDR1 reads SNHLY; CDR2 reads FYNNEI. Between the trimmed V and J ends, which lost 6 bases and 4 bases, there was a span of 12 bases. The CDR3 consists of 13 residues. The CDR3 region is CASSDQRGTEAFF. The CDR3 nucleotides are TGTGCCAGCAGCGATCAGAGGGGCACTGAAGCTTTCTTT. Full variable domain (outside the CDR3, taken from reference TRBV2 and TRBJ1-1): EPEVTQTPSHQVTQMGQEVILRCVPISNHLYFYWYRQILGQKVEFLVSFYNNEISEKSEIFDDQFSVERPDGSNFTLKIRSTKLEDSAMYFCASSDQRGTEAFFGQGTRLTVV.

The chain links TRBV29-1 to TRBJ2-1; D is perhaps TRBD2 (5 bases). There are 15 residues in the CDR3. The germline CDR1 and CDR2 sequences are SQVTM and ANQGSEA. Trimming took off 7 bases at V and 3 bases at J, with 19 bases between the two ends. CDR3 nucleotide sequence: TGCAGCGCCGGTGGGCTGGGAGAGGTCTACAATGAGCAGTTCTTC. It encodes CSAGGLGEVYNEQFF.

The chain couples TRBV18 to TRBJ2-3, with a possible D match to TRBD1 (5 bases). Trimming pared 3 bases from V and 6 bases from J, leaving 13 bases between. The CDR3 length is 14 residues. The germline V gene has CDR1 KGHSH and CDR2 LQKENI. CDR3 in DNA: TGTGCCAGCTCACCGATAGGATCAGGGGATACGCAGTATTTT. Amino acids: CASSPIGSGDTQYF.

The chain is built from TRBV7-2 and TRBJ2-5; unclear D gene. Germline V lookup: CDR1 SGHTA, CDR2 FQGNSA. The CDR3 is 12 amino acids. Trimming shortened V by 6 bases and J by 2 bases, and 7 bases separated the two germline ends. CDR3 sequence: CASSWGQETQYF. The CDR3 DNA sequence: TGTGCCAGCAGTTGGGGACAAGAGACCCAGTACTTC.